Below are 29 T cell receptor beta chains sequenced from a single sample in a study of T cell repertoires in cytomegalovirus infection. Antigens of these TCRs are unknown. TCRdb reprocessed the reads with MiXCR, giving one entry per CDR3 protein. The data contain about 830,000 distinct CDR3 sequences, 30% to 35% of them singletons. The sequenced sample was cultured CD8+ T cells from PBMCs, obtained from culture after CMV antigen stimulation. Source of these receptors: a human donor in good health (CMV status not recorded). Some clones in this sample may be carry-over from other donors' samples.

This clonotype was seen only once. The V call is TRBV28, the J call TRBJ1-1, with TRBD1 as a possible D gene (6 bases). V was cut by 7 bases and J by 4 bases, with 19 bases left in between. The CDR3 is 15 amino acids. The germline CDR1 and CDR2 sequences are MDHEN and SYDVKM. CDR3 in DNA: TGTGCCAGCACCTCTCATAGGGGGGTTCGCACTGAAGCTTTCTTT. Protein product: CASTSHRGVRTEAFF.

The chain joins TRBV12-3 or TRBV12-4 to TRBJ1-5, with 7 bases aligning to TRBD1. The CDR3 covers 13 residues. V gave up 6 bases and J gave up 7 bases; unmatched junction bases: 6. For the CDR3, the DNA is TGTGCCAGCAGCCACAGGGGAGTACAGCCCCAGCATTTT. Encoded protein: CASSHRGVQPQHF.

This clonotype was found a few times. The J gene is TRBJ1-2, the V gene TRBV7-6; 7 bases map to TRBD1. With V trimmed by 0 bases and J by 6 bases, 10 bases remained unmatched. The germline V gene encodes CDR1 SGHVS and CDR2 FNYEAQ. This CDR3 region has 16 residues. CDR3 DNA: TGTGCCAGCAGCTTAGCAAAGACAGGGAGGAGTGATGGCTACACCTTC. It specifies CASSLAKTGRSDGYTF.

This clonotype was counted between two and nine times. CDR3 DNA: TGTGCCAGTAGTATAGATCTAGACTACTACACCGGGGAGCTGTTTTTT. Translated: CASSIDLDYYTGELFF. The chain employs TRBV19 and TRBJ2-2; D is possibly TRBD2 (5 bases). CDR1 is LNHDA, CDR2 SQIVND, per germline (reference sequence). The CDR3 consists of 16 residues. Trimming pared 0 bases from V and 3 bases from J, leaving 11 bases between.

This clonotype was recorded many times. This rearrangement joins TRBV7-8 to TRBJ2-5; TRBD1 aligns across 8 bases. V trimming: 0 bases; J trimming: 4 bases; junction bases outside the gene matches: 7. Germline CDR1 SGHVS, CDR2 FQNEAQ. CDR3 length: 16 residues. The CDR3 nucleotides read TGTGCCAGCAGCTTAGCCCCGGGACAGGAGGGAGAGACCCAGTACTTC. It specifies CASSLAPGQEGETQYF.

V usage is TRBV4-1 and J usage is TRBJ1-2; D might be TRBD1 (6 bases). CDR3 length equals 15 residues. CDR1 and CDR2 from the germline V gene are MGHRA and YSYEKL. Trimming left V 6 bases short and J 0 bases short, with 14 bases between. The chain's CDR3 is CASSIQDSTNYGYTF. The CDR3 DNA reads TGCGCCAGCAGTATTCAGGACAGCACTAACTATGGCTACACCTTC.

This clonotype has more than one count but fewer than ten. The chain combines TRBV12-3 or TRBV12-4 with TRBJ2-3, with D possibly TRBD2 on 6 matching bases. Trimming shortened V by 3 bases and J by 4 bases, and 14 bases separated the two germline ends. This CDR3 contains 15 residues. CDR3 coding DNA: TGTGCCAGCAGTTTTACTTTTTGGGGGGCAGATACGCAGTATTTT. Its protein product is CASSFTFWGADTQYF.

To note about this clonotype: Without the conserved terminal phenylalanine or tryptophan, this CDR3 likely stems from a read error. No DNA is shown, since the ends of the CDR3 on it are uncertain; the CDR3 is the one TCRdb lists. The chain is built from TRBV7-6 and TRBJ2-3; the D segment call TRBD1 is taken from the table without a DNA check. In germline, CDR1 is SGHVS, CDR2 FNYEAQ. Including both end residues, the CDR3 is 13 amino acids long. Here the CDR3 reads CASSFGPGQYMSL.

This clonotype was found a few times. The junction shows a germline mismatch at one end, possibly a read error. The rearrangement joins TRBV6-5 to TRBJ2-1, with D maybe TRBD1 (6 bases). The CDR3 extends over 14 amino acids. The V gene's germline CDR1 is MNHEY and CDR2 SVGAGI. The DNA of the CDR3 is TGTGCCAGCAGTTACGGGGGCTCCAACAATGAGCAGTTCTTC. Amino acids: CASSYGGSNNEQFF.

This clonotype was counted a few times. V gene TRBV7-8 combines with J gene TRBJ1-4; D remains ambiguous. Germline V gives CDR1 SGHVS, CDR2 FQNEAQ. Trimming cost V 4 bases and J 7 bases, with 13 bases left between them. The CDR3 contains 14 residues. DNA of the CDR3: TGTGCCAGCAGCTCGGGATACGGTGGTGAAAAACTGTTTTTT. This gives the protein CASSSGYGGEKLFF.

The rearrangement uses TRBV7-6 and TRBJ1-6; D is undetermined. This CDR3 is 15 amino acids long. V was shortened by 3 bases and J by 13 bases, with 19 bases between the two germline ends. The germline V gene encodes CDR1 SGHVS and CDR2 FNYEAQ. CDR3 residues: CASSFKGGPAEPLHF. Here the CDR3 DNA reads TGTGCCAGCAGCTTCAAAGGAGGGCCTGCTGAGCCCCTCCACTTT.

This clonotype was picked up a small number of times. The rearrangement joins TRBV27 to TRBJ2-5; D not resolved. CDR3 length: 13 residues. The V gene's germline CDR1 is MNHEY and CDR2 SMNVEV (reference sequence). V shed 3 bases and J shed 1 base, with 6 bases lying between them. CDR3 nucleotide sequence: TGTGCCAGCAGTTTCGCCAGCCAAGAGACCCAGTACTTC. Protein sequence: CASSFASQETQYF.

As for this clonotype: A read error may account for a junction end that differs from germline. The rearrangement joins TRBV7-9 to TRBJ1-2; D gene unclear. CDR3 length: 14 residues. Germline V gene lookup returns CDR1 SEHNR and CDR2 FQNEAQ (reference sequence). CDR3 region: CATSPTSENYGYTF. CDR3 in DNA: TGTGCCACCAGCCCCACCTCAGAAAACTATGGCTACACCTTC.

The chain uses TRBV5-1 and TRBJ2-3; 10 bases fit TRBD1. The CDR3 is made up of 15 amino acids. Germline V gene sequence: CDR1 SGHRS, CDR2 YFSETQ. After removal of 2 bases from V and 5 bases from J, the junction contained 5 bases not matched to a gene. The CDR3 sequence: CASSFRDRGLDTQYF. CDR3 bases: TGCGCCAGCAGCTTCCGGGACAGGGGATTAGATACGCAGTATTTT.

The chain employs TRBV7-6 and TRBJ1-1, with D perhaps matching TRBD1 (5 bases). This CDR3 is 12 amino acids long. V lost 4 bases to trimming and J lost 7 bases, with 10 bases between them. Germline V gene sequence: CDR1 SGHVS, CDR2 FNYEAQ. The CDR3 sequence is CASSWGGGEAFF. The CDR3 DNA follows: TGTGCCAGCAGCTGGGGCGGGGGTGAAGCTTTCTTT.

This clonotype was seen more than once but under ten times. This sequence joins TRBV5-6 and TRBJ2-7, with D possibly being TRBD1 (5 bases). Per germline, CDR1 SGHDT and CDR2 YYEEEE. The CDR3 has 15 amino acids. Between the trimmed V and J ends, which lost 4 bases and 4 bases, there was a span of 18 bases. In DNA, the CDR3 is TGTGCCAGCAGCACGAGACAGAACCCGGCGTACGAGCAGTACTTC. As protein: CASSTRQNPAYEQYF.

The chain uses TRBV6-2 or TRBV6-3 and TRBJ1-6, with 9 bases identical to TRBD1. This CDR3 comprises 19 residues. The trim removed 5 bases at V and 0 bases at J, leaving 11 bases unmatched. Germline-derived CDR1 and CDR2 are MNHEY and SVGEGT. The CDR3 bases are TGTGCCAGCAGTGAAGGACAGGGGACTTGGAGCTCCTATAATTCACCCCTCCACTTT. Its translation is CASSEGQGTWSSYNSPLHF.

The V and J genes are TRBV12-3 or TRBV12-4 and TRBJ2-1, with D unclear. The CDR3 length is 13 residues. The V gene lost 2 bases and the J gene lost 9 bases, with 11 bases spanning the gap. The CDR3 nucleotides read TGTGCCAGCAGTTTACCCCAGTTTGTTGAGCAGTTCTTC. Residues: CASSLPQFVEQFF.

This chain links TRBV6-2 or TRBV6-3 with TRBJ2-1; TRBD2 might be the D (6 bases). The germline V and J ends were trimmed by 6 bases and 0 bases, with 12 bases remaining between them. Germline V CDR1 and CDR2: MNHEY, SVGEGT. This CDR3 has 15 amino acids. The CDR3 coding sequence is TGTGCCAGCAGCCGACGGGGGAGCTCCTACAATGAGCAGTTCTTC. Residues: CASSRRGSSYNEQFF.

The rearrangement joins TRBV6-1 to TRBJ1-2; no clear D. This CDR3 comprises 15 residues. Germline assignment: CDR1 MNHNS and CDR2 SASEGT. The V end lost 6 bases, the J end lost 0 bases, and 14 bases lay between the germline ends. CDR3 amino acids: CASSAYVGTNYGYTF. In nucleotides, the CDR3 is TGTGCCAGCAGCGCCTACGTGGGGACTAACTATGGCTACACCTTC.

J is TRBJ2-3 and V is TRBV5-4; TRBD1 agrees at 8 bases. The ends lost 0 bases at V and 5 bases at J; junction bases unmatched: 5. In germline, CDR1 is SGHNT, CDR2 YYREEE (reference sequence). The CDR3 is 15 amino acids. CDR3 nucleotide sequence: TGTGCCAGCAGCTTGGCCAGGGGGCCTGGAGATACGCAGTATTTT. Translation gives CASSLARGPGDTQYF.

The sample holds a few counts of this clonotype. This chain connects TRBV28 to TRBJ2-2; D may be TRBD2 (5 bases). The V end was cut by 6 bases, the J end by 3 bases, with 14 bases between. Germline loops: CDR1 MDHEN, CDR2 SYDVKM. The CDR3 consists of 15 residues. CDR3 sequence (DNA): TGTGCCAGCAGCCCGGGAAGGGCGGACACCGGGGAGCTGTTTTTT. Translation gives CASSPGRADTGELFF.

V usage is TRBV4-1 and J usage is TRBJ2-7; D unclear. Germline V gives CDR1 MGHRA, CDR2 YSYEKL. Trimming removed 0 bases at V and 0 bases at J, with 12 bases between. The CDR3 is made up of 16 amino acids. The CDR3 coding sequence is TGCGCCAGCAGCCAAGATTCCGTCGGTGGCTCCTACGAGCAGTACTTC. Translation gives CASSQDSVGGSYEQYF.

This chain uses TRBV12-3 or TRBV12-4 with TRBJ1-6; maybe TRBD1 (5 bases). Between the trimmed V and J ends, which lost 1 base and 9 bases, there was a span of 10 bases. This CDR3 spans 14 amino acids. This chain's CDR3 is CASSLGQLLSPLHF. The CDR3 nucleotides read TGTGCCAGCAGTTTAGGACAGCTACTTTCACCCCTCCACTTT.

This chain uses TRBV7-9 with TRBJ1-2; D remains unclear. Germline assignment: CDR1 SEHNR and CDR2 FQNEAQ (reference sequence). This CDR3 region has 12 residues. The V and J ends lost 3 bases and 7 bases respectively, with 9 bases between them. This CDR3 is CASSLGSAGYTF. CDR3 nucleotide sequence: TGTGCCAGCAGCTTGGGATCCGCTGGCTACACCTTC.

This clonotype showed up just a few times. The chain combines TRBV28 with TRBJ2-7; D not resolved. Trimming cost V 2 bases and J 6 bases, with 5 bases left between them. The germline V gene encodes CDR1 MDHEN and CDR2 SYDVKM. The CDR3 spans 11 residues. The CDR3 region has the DNA TGTGCCAGCAGTTTAGGGCGCGAGCAGTACGTC. It translates to CASSLGREQYV.

The chain uses TRBV19 and TRBJ2-2; the D is unclear. Trimming pared 10 bases from V and 6 bases from J, leaving 12 bases between. This CDR3 contains 12 residues. Looked up from germline, CDR1 is LNHDA and CDR2 is SQIVND (reference sequence). CDR3 DNA: TGTGCCACAGGACGTCGCGCCGGGGAGCTGTTTTTT. This codes for CATGRRAGELFF. Drawing the rest from reference TRBV19 and TRBJ2-2, the complete variable domain is DGGITQSPKYLFRKEGQNVTLSCEQNLNHDAMYWYRQDPGQGLRLIYYSQIVNDFQKGDIAEGYSVSREKKESFPLTVTSAQKNPTAFYLCATGRRAGELFFGEGSRLTVL.

For this clonotype: A much more abundant neighbour one base away suggests this may be a read error. CDR3 sequence: CASSAHRGAGELFF. CDR3 DNA: TGTGCCAGCAGCGCCCACAGGGGAGCCGGGGAGCTGTTTTTT. This sequence joins TRBV7-8 and TRBJ2-2; TRBD1 agrees at 7 bases. The CDR3 spans 14 residues. V dropped 5 bases and J dropped 6; count of bases not matched to a gene: 6. Germline V lookup: CDR1 SGHVS, CDR2 FQNEAQ.

This clonotype was seen repeatedly, ten times or more. This rearrangement joins TRBV7-2 to TRBJ1-1; D is uncertain. Germline-derived CDR1 and CDR2 are SGHTA and FQGNSA. The CDR3 spans 14 residues. V was shortened by 2 bases and J by 4 bases, with 11 bases between the two germline ends. CDR3 in amino acids: CASSLKPALTEAFF. The CDR3 bases are TGTGCCAGCAGCTTAAAACCCGCGCTCACTGAAGCTTTCTTT.